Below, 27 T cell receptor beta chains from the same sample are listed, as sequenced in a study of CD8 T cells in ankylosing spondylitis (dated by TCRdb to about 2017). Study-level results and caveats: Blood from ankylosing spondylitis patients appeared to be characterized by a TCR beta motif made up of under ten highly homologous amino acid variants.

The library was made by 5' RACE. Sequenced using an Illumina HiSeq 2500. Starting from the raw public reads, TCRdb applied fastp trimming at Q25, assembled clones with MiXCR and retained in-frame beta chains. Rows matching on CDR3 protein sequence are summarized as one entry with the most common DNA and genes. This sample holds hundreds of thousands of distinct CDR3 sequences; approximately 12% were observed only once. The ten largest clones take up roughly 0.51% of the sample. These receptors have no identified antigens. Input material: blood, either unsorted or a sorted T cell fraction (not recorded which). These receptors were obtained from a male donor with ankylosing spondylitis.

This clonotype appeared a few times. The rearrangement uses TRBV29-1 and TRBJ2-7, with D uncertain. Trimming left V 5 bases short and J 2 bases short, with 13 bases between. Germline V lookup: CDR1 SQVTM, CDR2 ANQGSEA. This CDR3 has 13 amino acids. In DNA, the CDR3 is TGCAGCGTTCGAGGAGTGATCACCTACGAGCAGTACTTC. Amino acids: CSVRGVITYEQYF.

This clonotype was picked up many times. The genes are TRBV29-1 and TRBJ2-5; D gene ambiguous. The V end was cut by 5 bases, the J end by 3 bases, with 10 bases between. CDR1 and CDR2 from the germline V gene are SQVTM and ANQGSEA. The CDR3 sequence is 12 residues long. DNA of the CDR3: TGCAGCGTTAATGGGCCCGAAGAGACCCAGTACTTC. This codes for CSVNGPEETQYF.

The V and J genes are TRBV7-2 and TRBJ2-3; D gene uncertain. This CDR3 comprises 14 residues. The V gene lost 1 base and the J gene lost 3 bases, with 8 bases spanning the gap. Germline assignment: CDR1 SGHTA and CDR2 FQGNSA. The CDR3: CASSLDYRTDTQYF. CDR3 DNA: TGTGCCAGCAGCTTAGATTACCGAACAGATACGCAGTATTTT.

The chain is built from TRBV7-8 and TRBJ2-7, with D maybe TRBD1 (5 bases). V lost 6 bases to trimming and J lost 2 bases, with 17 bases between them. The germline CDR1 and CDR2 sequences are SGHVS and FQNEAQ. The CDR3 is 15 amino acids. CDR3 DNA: TGTGCCAGCAGTTCTAGACAGAGCACTGCCTACGAGCAGTACTTC. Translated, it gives CASSSRQSTAYEQYF.

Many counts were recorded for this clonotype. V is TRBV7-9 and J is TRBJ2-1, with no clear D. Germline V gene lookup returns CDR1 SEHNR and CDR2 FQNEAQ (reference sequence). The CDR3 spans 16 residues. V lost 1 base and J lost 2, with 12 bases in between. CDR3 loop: CASSLGAGNPYNEQFF. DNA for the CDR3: TGTGCCAGCAGCTTAGGGGCTGGGAATCCCTACAATGAGCAGTTCTTC.

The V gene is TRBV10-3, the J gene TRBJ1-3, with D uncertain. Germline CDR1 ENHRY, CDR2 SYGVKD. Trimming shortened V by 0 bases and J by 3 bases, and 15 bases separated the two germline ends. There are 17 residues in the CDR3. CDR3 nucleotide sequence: TGTGCCATCAGTGAGTCCACTAGACATTACCTTGGAAACACCATATATTTT. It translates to CAISESTRHYLGNTIYF.

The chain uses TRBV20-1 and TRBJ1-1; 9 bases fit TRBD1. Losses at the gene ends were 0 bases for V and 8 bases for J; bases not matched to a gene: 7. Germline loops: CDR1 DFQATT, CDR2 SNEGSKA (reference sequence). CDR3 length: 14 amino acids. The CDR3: CSARDLGQGDEAFF. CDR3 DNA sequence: TGCAGTGCTAGAGATCTGGGACAGGGCGACGAAGCTTTCTTT.

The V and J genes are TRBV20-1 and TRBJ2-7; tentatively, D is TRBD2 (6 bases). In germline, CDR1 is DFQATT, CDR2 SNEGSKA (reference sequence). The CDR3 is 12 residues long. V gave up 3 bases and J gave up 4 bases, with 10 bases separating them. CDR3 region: CSASGSRYEQYF. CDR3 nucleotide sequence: TGCAGTGCTAGCGGGAGCAGGTACGAGCAGTACTTC.

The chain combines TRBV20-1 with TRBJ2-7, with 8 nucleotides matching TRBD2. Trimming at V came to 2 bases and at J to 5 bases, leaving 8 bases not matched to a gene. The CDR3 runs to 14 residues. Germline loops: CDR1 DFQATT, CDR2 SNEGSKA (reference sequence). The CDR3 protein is CSARKAGALHEQYF. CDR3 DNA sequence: TGCAGTGCTAGAAAAGCGGGAGCCCTCCACGAGCAGTACTTC.

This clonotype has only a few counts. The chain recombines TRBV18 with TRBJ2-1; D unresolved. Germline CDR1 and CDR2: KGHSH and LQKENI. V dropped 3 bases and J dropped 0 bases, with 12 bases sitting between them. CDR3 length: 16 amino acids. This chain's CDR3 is CASSPPSASSYNEQFF. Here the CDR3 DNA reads TGTGCCAGCTCACCTCCCTCAGCCAGCTCCTACAATGAGCAGTTCTTC.

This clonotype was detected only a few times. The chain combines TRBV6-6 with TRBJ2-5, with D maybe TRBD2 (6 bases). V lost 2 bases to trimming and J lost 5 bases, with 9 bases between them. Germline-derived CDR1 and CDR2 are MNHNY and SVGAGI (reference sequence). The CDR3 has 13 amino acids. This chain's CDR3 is CASSYRRDETQYF. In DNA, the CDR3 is TGTGCCAGCAGTTACAGGAGGGATGAGACCCAGTACTTC.

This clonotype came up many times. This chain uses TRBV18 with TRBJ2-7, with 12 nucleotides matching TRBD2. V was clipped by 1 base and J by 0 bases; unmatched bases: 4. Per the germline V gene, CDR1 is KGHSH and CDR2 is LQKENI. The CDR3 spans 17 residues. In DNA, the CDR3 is TGTGCCAGCTCACCACGACTAGCGGGAGCCCTCTCCTACGAGCAGTACTTC. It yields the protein CASSPRLAGALSYEQYF.

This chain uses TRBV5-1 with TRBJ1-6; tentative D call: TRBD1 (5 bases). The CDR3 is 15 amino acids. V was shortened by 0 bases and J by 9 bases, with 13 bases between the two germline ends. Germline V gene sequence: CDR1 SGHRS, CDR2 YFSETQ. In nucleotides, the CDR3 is TGCGCCAGCAGCTTGGGTCCGGCGGGGGGTTCACCCCTCCACTTT. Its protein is CASSLGPAGGSPLHF.

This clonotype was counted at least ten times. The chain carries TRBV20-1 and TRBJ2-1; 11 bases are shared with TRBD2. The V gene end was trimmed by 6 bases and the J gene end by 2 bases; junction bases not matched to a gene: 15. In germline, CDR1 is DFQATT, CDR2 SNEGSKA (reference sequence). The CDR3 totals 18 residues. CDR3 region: CSAEGLAGGTAAYNEQFF. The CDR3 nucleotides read TGCAGTGCCGAGGGGCTAGCGGGGGGAACCGCGGCCTACAATGAGCAGTTCTTC.

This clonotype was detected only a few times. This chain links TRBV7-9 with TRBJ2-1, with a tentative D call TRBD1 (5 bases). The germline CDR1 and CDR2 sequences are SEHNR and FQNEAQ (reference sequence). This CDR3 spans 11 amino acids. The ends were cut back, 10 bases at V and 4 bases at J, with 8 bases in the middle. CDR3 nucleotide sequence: TGTGCCACGGACAATTACAATGAGCAGTTCTTC. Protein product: CATDNYNEQFF.

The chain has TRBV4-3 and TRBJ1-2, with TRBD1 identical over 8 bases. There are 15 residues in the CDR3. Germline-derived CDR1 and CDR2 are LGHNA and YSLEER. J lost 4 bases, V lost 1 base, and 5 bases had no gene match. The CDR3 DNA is TGCGCCAGCAGCCAAGGAACAGGGGGAGGCTATGGCTACACCTTC. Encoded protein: CASSQGTGGGYGYTF.

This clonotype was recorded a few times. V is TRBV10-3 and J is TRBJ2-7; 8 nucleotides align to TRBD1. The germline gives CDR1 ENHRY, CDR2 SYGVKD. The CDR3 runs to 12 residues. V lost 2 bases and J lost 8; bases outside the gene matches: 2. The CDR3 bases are TGTGCCATCAGTGAGGGGACAGGACAGCAGTACTTC. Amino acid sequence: CAISEGTGQQYF.

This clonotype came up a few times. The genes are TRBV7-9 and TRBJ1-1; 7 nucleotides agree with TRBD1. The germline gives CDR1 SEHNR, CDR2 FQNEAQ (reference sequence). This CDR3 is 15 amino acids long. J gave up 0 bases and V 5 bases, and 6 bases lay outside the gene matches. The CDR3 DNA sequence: TGTGCCAGCAGCCCTTGGGACAGCATGAACACTGAAGCTTTCTTT. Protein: CASSPWDSMNTEAFF. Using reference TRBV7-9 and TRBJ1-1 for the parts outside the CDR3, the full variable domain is DTGVSQNPRHKITKRGQNVTFRCDPISEHNRLYWYRQTLGQGPEFLTYFQNEAQLEKSRLLSDRFSAERPKGSFSTLEIQRTEQGDSAMYLCASSPWDSMNTEAFFGQGTRLTVV.

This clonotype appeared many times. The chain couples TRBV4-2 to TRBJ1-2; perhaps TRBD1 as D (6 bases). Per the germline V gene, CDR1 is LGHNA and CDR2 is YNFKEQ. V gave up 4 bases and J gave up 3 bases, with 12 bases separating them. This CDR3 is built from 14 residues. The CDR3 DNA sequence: TGTGCCAGCAGCCCCCTAGGGGGTCACTATGGCTACACCTTC. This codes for CASSPLGGHYGYTF.

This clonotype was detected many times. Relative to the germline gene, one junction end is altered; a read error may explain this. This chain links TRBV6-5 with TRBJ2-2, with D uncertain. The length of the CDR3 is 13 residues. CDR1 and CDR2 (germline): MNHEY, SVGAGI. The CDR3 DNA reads TGCGCCAGCAGCTTTTCGAACACCGGGGAGCTGTTTTTT. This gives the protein CASSFSNTGELFF.

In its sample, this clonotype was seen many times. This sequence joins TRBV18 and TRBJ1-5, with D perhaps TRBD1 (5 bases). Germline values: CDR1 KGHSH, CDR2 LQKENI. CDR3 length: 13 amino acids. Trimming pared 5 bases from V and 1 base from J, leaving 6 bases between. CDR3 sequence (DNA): TGTGCCAGCTCAGAGGGGAGCAATCAGCCCCAGCATTTT. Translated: CASSEGSNQPQHF.

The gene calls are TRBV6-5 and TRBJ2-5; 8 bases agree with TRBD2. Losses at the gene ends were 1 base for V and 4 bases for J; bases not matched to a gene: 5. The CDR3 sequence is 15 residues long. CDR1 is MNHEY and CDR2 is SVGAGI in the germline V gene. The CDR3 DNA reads TGTGCCAGCAGTTACTACACTAGCGGAAGAGAGACCCAGTACTTC. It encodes CASSYYTSGRETQYF.

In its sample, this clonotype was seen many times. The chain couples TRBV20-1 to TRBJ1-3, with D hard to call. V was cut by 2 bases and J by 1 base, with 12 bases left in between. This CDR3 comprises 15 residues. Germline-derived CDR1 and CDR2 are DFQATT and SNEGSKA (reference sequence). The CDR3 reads CSARSPGQSGNTIYF. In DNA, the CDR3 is TGCAGTGCTAGATCACCCGGCCAATCTGGAAACACCATATATTTT.

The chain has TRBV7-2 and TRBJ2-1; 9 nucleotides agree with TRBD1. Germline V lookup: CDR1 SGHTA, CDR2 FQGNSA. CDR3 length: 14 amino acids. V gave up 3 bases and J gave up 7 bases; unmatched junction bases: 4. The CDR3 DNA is TGTGCCAGCAGCTTCTGGACAGGGGAGAATGAGCAGTTCTTC. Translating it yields CASSFWTGENEQFF. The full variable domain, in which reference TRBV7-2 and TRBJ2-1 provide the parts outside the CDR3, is GAGVSQSPSNKVTEKGKDVELRCDPISGHTALYWYRQSLGQGLEFLIYFQGNSAPDKSGLPSDRFSAERTGGSVSTLTIQRTQQEDSAVYLCASSFWTGENEQFFGPGTRLTVL.

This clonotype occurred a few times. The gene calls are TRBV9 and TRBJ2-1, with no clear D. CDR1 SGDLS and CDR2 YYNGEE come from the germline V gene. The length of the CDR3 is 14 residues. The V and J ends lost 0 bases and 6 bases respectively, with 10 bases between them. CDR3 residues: CASSVGGLFNEQFF. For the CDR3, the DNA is TGTGCCAGCAGCGTAGGAGGCCTGTTCAATGAGCAGTTCTTC.

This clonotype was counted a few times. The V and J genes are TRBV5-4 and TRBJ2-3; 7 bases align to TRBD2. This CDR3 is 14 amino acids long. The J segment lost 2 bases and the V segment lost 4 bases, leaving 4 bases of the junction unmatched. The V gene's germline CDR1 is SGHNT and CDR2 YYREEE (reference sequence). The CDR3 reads CASSPTSHTDTQYF. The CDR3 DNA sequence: TGTGCCAGCAGCCCGACTAGCCACACAGATACGCAGTATTTT.

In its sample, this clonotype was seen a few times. This CDR3 reads CASSQEGREGRYEQYF. In nucleotides, the CDR3 is TGTGCCAGCAGCCAAGAGGGGCGGGAGGGCCGCTACGAGCAGTACTTC. The rearrangement links TRBV4-2 to TRBJ2-7; the match to TRBD2 covers 9 bases. The CDR3 has 16 residues. Trimming at V came to 0 bases and at J to 3 bases, leaving 6 bases not matched to a gene. Germline CDR1 LGHNA, CDR2 YNFKEQ.